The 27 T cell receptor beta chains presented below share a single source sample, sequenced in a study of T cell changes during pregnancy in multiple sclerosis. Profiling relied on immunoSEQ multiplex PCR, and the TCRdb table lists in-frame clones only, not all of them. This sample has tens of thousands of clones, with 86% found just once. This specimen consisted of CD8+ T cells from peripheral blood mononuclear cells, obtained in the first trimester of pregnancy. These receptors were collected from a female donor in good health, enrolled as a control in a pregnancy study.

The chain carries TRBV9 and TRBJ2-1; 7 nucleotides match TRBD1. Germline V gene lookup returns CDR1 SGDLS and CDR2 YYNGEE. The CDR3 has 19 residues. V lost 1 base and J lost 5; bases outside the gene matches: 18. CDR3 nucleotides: TGTGCCAGCAGCGTATCGAGGGGTGGGGATAGGGGGCGCAACAATGAGCAGTTCTTC. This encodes CASSVSRGGDRGRNNEQFF.

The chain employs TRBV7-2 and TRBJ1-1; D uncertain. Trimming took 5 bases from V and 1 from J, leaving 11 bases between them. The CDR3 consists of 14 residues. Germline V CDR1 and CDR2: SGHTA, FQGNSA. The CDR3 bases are TGTGCCAGCAGCCCAGGCCGTGCGAACACTGAAGCTTTCTTT. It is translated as CASSPGRANTEAFF. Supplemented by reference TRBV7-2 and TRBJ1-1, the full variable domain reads GAGVSQSPSNKVTEKGKDVELRCDPISGHTALYWYRQSLGQGLEFLIYFQGNSAPDKSGLPSDRFSAERTGGSVSTLTIQRTQQEDSAVYLCASSPGRANTEAFFGQGTRLTVV.

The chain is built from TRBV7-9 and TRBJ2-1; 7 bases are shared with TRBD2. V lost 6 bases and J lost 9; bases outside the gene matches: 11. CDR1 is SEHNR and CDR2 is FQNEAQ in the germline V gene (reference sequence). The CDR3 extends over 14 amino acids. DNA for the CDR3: TGTGCCAGCAGTGGGGGGGAGGGCCTGGGTGAGCAGTTCTTC. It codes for CASSGGEGLGEQFF. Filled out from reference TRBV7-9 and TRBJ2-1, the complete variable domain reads DTGVSQNPRHKITKRGQNVTFRCDPISEHNRLYWYRQTLGQGPEFLTYFQNEAQLEKSRLLSDRFSAERPKGSFSTLEIQRTEQGDSAMYLCASSGGEGLGEQFFGPGTRLTVL.

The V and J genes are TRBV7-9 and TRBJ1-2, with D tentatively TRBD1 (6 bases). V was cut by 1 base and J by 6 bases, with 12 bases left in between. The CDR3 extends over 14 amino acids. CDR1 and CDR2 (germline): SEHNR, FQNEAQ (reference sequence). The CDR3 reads CASSLGAGDDGYTF. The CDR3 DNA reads TGTGCCAGCAGCTTAGGGGCAGGGGACGATGGCTACACCTTC.

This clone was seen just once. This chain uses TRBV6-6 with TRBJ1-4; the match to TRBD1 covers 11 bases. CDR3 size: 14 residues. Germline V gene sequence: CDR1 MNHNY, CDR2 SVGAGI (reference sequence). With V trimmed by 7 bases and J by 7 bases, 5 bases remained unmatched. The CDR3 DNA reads TGTGCCAGCACCGAGGGACAGGGGGTTGAAAAACTGTTTTTT. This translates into CASTEGQGVEKLFF.

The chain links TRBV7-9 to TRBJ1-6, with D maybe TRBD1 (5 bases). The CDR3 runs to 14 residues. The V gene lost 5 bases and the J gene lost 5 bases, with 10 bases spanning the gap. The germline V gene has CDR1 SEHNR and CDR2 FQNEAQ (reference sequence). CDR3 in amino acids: CASSTSTDNSPLHF. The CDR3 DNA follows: TGTGCCAGCAGCACTTCGACAGATAATTCACCCCTCCACTTT.

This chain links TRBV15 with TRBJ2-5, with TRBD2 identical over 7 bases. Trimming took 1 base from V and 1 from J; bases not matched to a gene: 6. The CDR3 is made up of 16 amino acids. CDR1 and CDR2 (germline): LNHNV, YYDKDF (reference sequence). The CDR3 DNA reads TGTGCCACCAGCAGAGGGGGGGGAGGGGTCCAAGAGACCCAGTACTTC. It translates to CATSRGGGGVQETQYF.

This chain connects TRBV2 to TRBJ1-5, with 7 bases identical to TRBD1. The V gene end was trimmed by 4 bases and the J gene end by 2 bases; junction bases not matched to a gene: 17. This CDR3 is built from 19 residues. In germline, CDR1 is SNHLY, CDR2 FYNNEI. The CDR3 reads CASSVTGAAPDWGNQPQHF. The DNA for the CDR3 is TGTGCCAGCAGTGTAACAGGGGCCGCGCCAGATTGGGGCAATCAGCCCCAGCATTTT.

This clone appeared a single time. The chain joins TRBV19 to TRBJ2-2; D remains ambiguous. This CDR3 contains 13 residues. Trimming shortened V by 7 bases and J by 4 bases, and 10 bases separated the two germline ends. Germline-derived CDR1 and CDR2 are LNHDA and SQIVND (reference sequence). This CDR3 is CASTLSSTGELFF. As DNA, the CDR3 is TGTGCCAGTACCTTGTCGAGCACCGGGGAGCTGTTTTTT.

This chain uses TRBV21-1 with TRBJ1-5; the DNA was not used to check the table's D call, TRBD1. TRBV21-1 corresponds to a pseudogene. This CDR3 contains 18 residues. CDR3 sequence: CASRPIHSETGEIQPQHF. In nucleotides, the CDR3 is TGTGCCAGCAGACCCATTCATTCGGAAACAGGGGAGATTCAGCCCCAGCATTTT.

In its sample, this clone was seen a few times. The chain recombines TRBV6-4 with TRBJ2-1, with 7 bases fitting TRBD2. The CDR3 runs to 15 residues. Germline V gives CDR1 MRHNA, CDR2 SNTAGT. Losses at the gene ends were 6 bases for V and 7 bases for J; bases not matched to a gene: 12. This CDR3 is CASSTGTTGGNEQFF. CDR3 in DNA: TGTGCCAGCAGCACCGGGACTACCGGGGGGAATGAGCAGTTCTTC.

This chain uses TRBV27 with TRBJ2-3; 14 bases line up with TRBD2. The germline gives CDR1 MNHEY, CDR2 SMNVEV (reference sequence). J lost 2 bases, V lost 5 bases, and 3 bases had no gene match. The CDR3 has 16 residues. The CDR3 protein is CASSQTSGGATDTQYF. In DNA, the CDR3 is TGTGCCAGCAGTCAGACTAGCGGGGGGGCCACAGATACGCAGTATTTT.

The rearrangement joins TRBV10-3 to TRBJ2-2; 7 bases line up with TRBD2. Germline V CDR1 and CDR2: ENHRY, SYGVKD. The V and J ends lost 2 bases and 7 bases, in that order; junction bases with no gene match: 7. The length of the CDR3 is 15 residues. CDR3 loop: CAISEPSGYDGELFF. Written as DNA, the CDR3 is TGTGCCATCAGTGAGCCTAGCGGTTATGACGGGGAGCTGTTTTTT.

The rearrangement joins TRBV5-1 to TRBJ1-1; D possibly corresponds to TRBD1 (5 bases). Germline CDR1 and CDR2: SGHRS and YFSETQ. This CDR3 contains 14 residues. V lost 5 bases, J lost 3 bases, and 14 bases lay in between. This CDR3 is CASSPPGQYTEAFF. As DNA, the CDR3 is TGCGCCAGCAGTCCCCCCGGACAATACACTGAAGCTTTCTTT.

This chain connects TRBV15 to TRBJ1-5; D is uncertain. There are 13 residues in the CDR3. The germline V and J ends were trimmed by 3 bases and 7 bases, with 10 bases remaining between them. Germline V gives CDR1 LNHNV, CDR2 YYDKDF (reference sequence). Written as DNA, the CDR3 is TGTGCCACCAGCAGTCCTATGGGCCAGCCCCAGCATTTT. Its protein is CATSSPMGQPQHF.

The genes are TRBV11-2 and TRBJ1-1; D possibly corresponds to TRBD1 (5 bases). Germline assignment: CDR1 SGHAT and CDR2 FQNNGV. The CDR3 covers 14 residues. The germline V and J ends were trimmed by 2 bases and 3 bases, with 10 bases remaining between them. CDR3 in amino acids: CASSLHGGDTEAFF. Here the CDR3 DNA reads TGTGCCAGCAGCTTACACGGGGGGGACACTGAAGCTTTCTTT. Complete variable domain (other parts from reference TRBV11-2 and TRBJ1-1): EAGVAQSPRYKIIEKRQSVAFWCNPISGHATLYWYQQILGQGPKLLIQFQNNGVVDDSQLPKDRFSAERLKGVDSTLKIQPAKLEDSAVYLCASSLHGGDTEAFFGQGTRLTVV.

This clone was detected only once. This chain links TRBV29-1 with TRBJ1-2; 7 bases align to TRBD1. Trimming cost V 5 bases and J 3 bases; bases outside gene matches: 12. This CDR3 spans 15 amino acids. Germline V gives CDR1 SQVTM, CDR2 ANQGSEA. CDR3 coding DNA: TGCAGCGTTCGCCCCGAGGGGGCCTTGGACTATGGCTACACCTTC. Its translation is CSVRPEGALDYGYTF.

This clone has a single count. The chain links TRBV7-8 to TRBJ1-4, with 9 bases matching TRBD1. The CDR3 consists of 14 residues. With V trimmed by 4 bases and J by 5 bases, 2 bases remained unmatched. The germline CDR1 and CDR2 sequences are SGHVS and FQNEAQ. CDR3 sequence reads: CASSSGTGNEKLFF. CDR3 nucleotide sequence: TGTGCCAGCAGCTCCGGGACAGGGAATGAAAAACTGTTTTTT.

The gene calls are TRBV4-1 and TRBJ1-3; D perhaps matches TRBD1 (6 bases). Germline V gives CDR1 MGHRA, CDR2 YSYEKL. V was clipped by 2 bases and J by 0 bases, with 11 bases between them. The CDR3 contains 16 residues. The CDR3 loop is CASSQTTGTSGNTIYF. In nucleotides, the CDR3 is TGCGCCAGCAGCCAAACGACAGGTACCTCTGGAAACACCATATATTTT.

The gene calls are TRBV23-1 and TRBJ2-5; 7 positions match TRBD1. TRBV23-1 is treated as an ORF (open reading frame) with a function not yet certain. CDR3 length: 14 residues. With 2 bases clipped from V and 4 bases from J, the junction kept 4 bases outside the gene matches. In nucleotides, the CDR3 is TGCGCCAGCAGTCAAAGGGACAGCAGAGAGACCCAGTACTTC. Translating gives CASSQRDSRETQYF.

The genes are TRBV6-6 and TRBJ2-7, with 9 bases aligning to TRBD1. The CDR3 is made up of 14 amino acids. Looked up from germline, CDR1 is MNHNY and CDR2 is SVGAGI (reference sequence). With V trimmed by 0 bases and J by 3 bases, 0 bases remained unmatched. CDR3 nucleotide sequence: TGTGCCAGCAGTTACTCGACAGGGGGCTACGAGCAGTACTTC. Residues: CASSYSTGGYEQYF.

The CDR3 protein is CASSTQANYGYTF. CDR3 in DNA: TGTGCCAGCAGTACACAAGCTAACTATGGCTACACCTTC. This chain uses TRBV6-5 with TRBJ1-2; D remains ambiguous. This CDR3 has 13 amino acids. From germline, CDR1 is MNHEY and CDR2 SVGAGI. The germline V and J ends were trimmed by 5 bases and 0 bases, with 7 bases remaining between them.

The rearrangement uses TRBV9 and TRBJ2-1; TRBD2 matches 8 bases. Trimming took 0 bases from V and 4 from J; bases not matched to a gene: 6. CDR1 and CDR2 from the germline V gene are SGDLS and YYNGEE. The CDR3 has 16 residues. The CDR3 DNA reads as TGTGCCAGCAGCGTAGAATTAGCGGGGAAGTACAATGAGCAGTTCTTC. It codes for CASSVELAGKYNEQFF.

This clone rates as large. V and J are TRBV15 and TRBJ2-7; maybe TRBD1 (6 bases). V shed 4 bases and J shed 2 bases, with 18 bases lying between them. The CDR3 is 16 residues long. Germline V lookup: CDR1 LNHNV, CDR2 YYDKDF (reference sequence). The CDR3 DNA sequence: TGTGCCACCAGCACCCGACAGGTAATCCTTACCTACGAGCAGTACTTC. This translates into CATSTRQVILTYEQYF.

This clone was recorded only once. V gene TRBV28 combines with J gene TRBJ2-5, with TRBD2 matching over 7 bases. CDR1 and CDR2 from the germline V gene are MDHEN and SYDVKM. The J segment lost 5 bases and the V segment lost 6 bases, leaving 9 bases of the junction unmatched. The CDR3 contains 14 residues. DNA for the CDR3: TGTGCCAGCAGCGGGAGCGGGAAGAGGGAGACCCAGTACTTC. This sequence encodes CASSGSGKRETQYF.

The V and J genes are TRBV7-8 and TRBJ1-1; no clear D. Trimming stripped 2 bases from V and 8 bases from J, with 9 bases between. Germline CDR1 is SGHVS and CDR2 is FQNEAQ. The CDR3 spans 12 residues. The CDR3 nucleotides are TGTGCCAGCAGCTTAAAAGGCGGCGAAGCTTTCTTT. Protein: CASSLKGGEAFF.

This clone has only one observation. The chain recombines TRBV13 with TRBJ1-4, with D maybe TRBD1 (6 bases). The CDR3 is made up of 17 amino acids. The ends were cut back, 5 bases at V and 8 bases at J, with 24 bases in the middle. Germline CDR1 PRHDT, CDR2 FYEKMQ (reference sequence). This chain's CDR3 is CASSHWGGGGSSEKLFF. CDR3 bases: TGTGCCAGCAGCCACTGGGGGGGAGGGGGTTCCTCAGAAAAACTGTTTTTT.